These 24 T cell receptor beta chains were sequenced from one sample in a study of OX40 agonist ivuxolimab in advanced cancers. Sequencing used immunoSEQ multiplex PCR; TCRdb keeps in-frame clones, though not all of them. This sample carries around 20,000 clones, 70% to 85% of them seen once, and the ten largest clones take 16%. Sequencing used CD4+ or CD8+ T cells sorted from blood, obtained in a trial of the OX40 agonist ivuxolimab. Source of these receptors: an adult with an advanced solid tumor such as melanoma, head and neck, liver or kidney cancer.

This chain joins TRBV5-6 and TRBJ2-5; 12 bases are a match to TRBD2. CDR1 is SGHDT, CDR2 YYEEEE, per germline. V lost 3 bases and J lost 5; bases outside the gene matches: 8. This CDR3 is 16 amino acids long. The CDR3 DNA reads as TGTGCCAGCAGCTCGTGGACTAGCGGGGTTTCGGAGACCCAGTACTTC. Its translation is CASSSWTSGVSETQYF.

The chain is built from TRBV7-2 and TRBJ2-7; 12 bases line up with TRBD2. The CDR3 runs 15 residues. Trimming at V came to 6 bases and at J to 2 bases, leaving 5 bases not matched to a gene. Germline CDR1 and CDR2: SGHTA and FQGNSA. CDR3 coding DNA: TGTGCCAGCAGATTACTAGCGGGGGGAACCTACGAGCAGTACTTC. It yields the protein CASRLLAGGTYEQYF.

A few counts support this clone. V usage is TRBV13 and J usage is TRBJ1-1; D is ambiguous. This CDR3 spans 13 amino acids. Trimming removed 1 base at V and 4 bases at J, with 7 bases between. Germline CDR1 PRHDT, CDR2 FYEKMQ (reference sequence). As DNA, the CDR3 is TGTGCCAGCAGCTTAGTGAGGAGCACTGAAGCTTTCTTT. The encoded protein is CASSLVRSTEAFF.

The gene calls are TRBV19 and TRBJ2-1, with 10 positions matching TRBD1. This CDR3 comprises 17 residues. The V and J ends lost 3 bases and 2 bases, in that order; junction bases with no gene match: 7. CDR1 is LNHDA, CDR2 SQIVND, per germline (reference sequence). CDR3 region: CASSMLWGQGPYNEQFF. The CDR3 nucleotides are TGTGCCAGTAGTATGCTTTGGGGACAGGGGCCCTACAATGAGCAGTTCTTC. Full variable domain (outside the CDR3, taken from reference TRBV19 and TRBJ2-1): DGGITQSPKYLFRKEGQNVTLSCEQNLNHDAMYWYRQDPGQGLRLIYYSQIVNDFQKGDIAEGYSVSREKKESFPLTVTSAQKNPTAFYLCASSMLWGQGPYNEQFFGPGTRLTVL.

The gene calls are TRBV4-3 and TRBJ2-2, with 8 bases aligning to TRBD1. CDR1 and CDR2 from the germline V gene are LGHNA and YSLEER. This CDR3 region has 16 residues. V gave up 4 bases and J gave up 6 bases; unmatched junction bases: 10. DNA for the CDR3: TGCGCCAGCAGCCCTGGGGCAGGGGGCGCATCCGGGGAGCTGTTTTTT. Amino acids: CASSPGAGGASGELFF.

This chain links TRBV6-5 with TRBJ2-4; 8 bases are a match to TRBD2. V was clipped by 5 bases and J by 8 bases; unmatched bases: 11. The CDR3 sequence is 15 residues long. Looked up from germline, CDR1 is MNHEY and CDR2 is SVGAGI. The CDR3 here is CASSASLLREDIQYF. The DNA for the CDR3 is TGTGCCAGCAGTGCCTCCCTTCTGCGGGAGGACATTCAGTACTTC.

CDR3 bases: TGTGCCAGCAGTTATGGGGGAGAGCAGTACTTC. Its protein is CASSYGGEQYF. This chain uses TRBV6-5 with TRBJ2-7; D possibly uses TRBD1 or TRBD2 (5 bases each). This CDR3 region has 11 residues. The ends were cut back, 3 bases at V and 7 bases at J, with 7 bases in the middle. Germline lookup yields CDR1 MNHEY and CDR2 SVGAGI.

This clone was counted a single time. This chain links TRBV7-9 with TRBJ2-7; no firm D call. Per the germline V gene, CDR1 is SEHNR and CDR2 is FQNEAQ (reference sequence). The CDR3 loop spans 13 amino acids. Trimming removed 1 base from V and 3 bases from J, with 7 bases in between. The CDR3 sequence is CASSLGGNYEQYF. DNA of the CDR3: TGTGCCAGCAGCTTAGGGGGAAACTACGAGCAGTACTTC. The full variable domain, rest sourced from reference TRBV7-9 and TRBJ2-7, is DTGVSQNPRHKITKRGQNVTFRCDPISEHNRLYWYRQTLGQGPEFLTYFQNEAQLEKSRLLSDRFSAERPKGSFSTLEIQRTEQGDSAMYLCASSLGGNYEQYFGPGTRLTVT.

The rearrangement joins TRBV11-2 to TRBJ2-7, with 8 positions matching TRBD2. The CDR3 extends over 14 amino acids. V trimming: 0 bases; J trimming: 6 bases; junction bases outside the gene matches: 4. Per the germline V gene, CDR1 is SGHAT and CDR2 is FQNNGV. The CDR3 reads CASSLEGLVSEQYF. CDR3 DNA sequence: TGTGCCAGCAGCTTAGAGGGACTAGTTAGCGAGCAGTACTTC.

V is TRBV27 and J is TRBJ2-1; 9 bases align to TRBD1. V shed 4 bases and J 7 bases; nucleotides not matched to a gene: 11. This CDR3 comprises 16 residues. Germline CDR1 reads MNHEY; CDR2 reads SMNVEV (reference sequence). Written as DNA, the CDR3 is TGTGCCAGCAGTTCCCCGGGACAGGGAATCAAGAATGAGCAGTTCTTC. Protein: CASSSPGQGIKNEQFF.

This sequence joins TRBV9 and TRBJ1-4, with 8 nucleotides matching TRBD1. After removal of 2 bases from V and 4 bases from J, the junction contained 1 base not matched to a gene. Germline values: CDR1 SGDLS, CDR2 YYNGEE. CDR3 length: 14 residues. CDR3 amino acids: CASSVTGGNEKLFF. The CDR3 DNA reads TGTGCCAGCAGCGTTACAGGGGGTAATGAAAAACTGTTTTTT.

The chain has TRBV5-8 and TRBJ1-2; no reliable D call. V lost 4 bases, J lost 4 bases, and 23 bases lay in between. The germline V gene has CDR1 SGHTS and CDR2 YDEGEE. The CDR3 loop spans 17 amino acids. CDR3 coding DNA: TGTGCCAGCAGCCGCGGTGGCGACTATTTTTTTTTCTATGGCTACACCTTC. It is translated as CASSRGGDYFFFYGYTF.

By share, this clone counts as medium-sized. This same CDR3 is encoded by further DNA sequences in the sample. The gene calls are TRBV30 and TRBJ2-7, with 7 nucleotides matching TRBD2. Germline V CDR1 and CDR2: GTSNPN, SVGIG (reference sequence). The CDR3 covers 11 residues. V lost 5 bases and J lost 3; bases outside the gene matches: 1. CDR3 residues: CAWGEGYEQYF. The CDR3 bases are TGTGCCTGGGGGGAGGGCTACGAGCAGTACTTC.

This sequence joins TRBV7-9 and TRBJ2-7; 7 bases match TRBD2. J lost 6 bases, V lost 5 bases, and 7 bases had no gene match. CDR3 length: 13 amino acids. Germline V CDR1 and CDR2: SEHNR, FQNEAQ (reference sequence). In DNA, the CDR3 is TGTGCCAGCAGCCCCAGTGGGGGGGGCGAGCAGTACTTC. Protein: CASSPSGGGEQYF.

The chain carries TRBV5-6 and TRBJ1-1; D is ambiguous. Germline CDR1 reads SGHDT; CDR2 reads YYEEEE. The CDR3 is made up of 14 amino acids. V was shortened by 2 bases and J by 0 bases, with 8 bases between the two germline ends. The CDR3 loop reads CASSFLLLNTEAFF. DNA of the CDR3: TGTGCCAGCAGCTTTCTGCTACTGAACACTGAAGCTTTCTTT.

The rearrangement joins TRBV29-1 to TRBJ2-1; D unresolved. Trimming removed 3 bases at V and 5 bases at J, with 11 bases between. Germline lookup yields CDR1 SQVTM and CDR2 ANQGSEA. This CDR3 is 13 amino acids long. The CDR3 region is CSVEDGLHNEQFF. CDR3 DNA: TGCAGCGTTGAGGATGGGCTACACAATGAGCAGTTCTTC.

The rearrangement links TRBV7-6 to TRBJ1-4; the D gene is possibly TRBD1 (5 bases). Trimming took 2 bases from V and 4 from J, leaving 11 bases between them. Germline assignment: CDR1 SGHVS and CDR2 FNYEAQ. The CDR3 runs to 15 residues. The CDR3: CASSLNQGFNEKLFF. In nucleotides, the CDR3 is TGTGCCAGCAGCTTAAATCAGGGTTTTAATGAAAAACTGTTTTTT.

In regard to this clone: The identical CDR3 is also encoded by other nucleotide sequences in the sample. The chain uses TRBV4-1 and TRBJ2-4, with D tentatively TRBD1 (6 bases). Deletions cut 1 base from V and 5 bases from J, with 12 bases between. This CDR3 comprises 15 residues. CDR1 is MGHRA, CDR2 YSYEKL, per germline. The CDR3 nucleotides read TGCGCCAGCAGCCAAGGTCAGGGGTCCCAAAACATTCAGTACTTC. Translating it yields CASSQGQGSQNIQYF.

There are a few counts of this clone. CDR3 bases: TGTGCCAGCAGCTCGGGCAGCCTTAGCAATCAGCCCCAGCATTTT. Its translation is CASSSGSLSNQPQHF. V usage is TRBV7-9 and J usage is TRBJ1-5; no firm D call. The germline V and J ends were trimmed by 4 bases and 0 bases, with 10 bases remaining between them. The length of the CDR3 is 15 residues. CDR1 and CDR2 (germline): SEHNR, FQNEAQ (reference sequence).

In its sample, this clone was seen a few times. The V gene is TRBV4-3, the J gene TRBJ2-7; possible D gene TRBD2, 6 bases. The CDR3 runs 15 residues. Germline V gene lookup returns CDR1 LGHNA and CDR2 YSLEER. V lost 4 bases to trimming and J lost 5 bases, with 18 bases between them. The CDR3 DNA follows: TGCGCCAGCAGCCCCCTCGGGGGAAGGGTTGACGAGCAGTACTTC. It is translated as CASSPLGGRVDEQYF.

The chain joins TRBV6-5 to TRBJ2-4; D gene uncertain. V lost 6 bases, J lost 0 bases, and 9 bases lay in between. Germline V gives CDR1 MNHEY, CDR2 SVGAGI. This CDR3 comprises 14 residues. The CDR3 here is CASSAEIAKNIQYF. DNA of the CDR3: TGTGCCAGCAGCGCTGAAATAGCCAAAAACATTCAGTACTTC.

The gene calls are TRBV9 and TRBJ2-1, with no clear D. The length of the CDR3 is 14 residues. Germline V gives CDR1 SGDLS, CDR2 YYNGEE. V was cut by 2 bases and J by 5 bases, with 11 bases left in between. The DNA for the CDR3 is TGTGCCAGCAGCGTCGGTTGGTCAGACAATGAGCAGTTCTTC. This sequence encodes CASSVGWSDNEQFF.

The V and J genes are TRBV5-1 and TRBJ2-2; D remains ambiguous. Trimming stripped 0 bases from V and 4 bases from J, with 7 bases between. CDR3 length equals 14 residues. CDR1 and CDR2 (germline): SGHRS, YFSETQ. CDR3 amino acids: CASSLERATGELFF. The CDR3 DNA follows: TGCGCCAGCAGCTTGGAAAGGGCCACCGGGGAGCTGTTTTTT.

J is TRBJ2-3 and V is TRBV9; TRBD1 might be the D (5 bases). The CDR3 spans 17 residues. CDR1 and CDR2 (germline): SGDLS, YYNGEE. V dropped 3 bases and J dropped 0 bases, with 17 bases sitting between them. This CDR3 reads CASSGTSGLPSTDTQYF. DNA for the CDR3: TGTGCCAGCAGCGGCACATCAGGGTTACCTAGCACAGATACGCAGTATTTT.